The 23 T cell receptor beta chains below were found in one sample sequenced in a study of beta chain features in type 1 diabetes. What was sequenced were expressed TCRB transcripts, since all of the isolated RNA had been reverse transcribed. Libraries were prepared by immunoSEQ multiplex PCR; TCRdb keeps only in-frame clonotypes and omits some of them. In the table there are roughly 300,000 clones, less than 15% of which are singletons. The sequencing input was central memory CD4+ T cells from blood. The receptors were sampled from a man aged 30-40 years in good health.

This clone was recorded at least ten times. This chain joins TRBV21-1 and TRBJ1-4. TRBV21-1 is tagged as a pseudogene. The CDR3 length is 12 residues. The CDR3, as DNA: TGTGCCAGCTTAACAACTAATGAAAAACTGTTTTTT. Amino acids: CASLTTNEKLFF.

This clone was observed at least ten times. J is TRBJ2-3 and V is TRBV7-9; TRBD2 agrees at 9 bases. From germline, CDR1 is SEHNR and CDR2 FQNEAQ (reference sequence). V was pared by 1 base and J by 4 bases, with 6 bases of the junction left unmatched. This CDR3 comprises 16 residues. The CDR3 loop reads CASSLVGTSWPDTQYF. In DNA, the CDR3 is TGTGCCAGCAGCTTAGTAGGGACTAGCTGGCCAGATACGCAGTATTTT.

This clone was observed a handful of times. V usage is TRBV7-3 and J usage is TRBJ2-2, with D unresolved. The V end lost 5 bases, the J end lost 0 bases, and 7 bases lay between the germline ends. The CDR3 contains 14 residues. Germline V gene sequence: CDR1 SGHTA, CDR2 FQGTGA. Written as DNA, the CDR3 is TGTGCCAGCAGCGTGACGGCGAACACCGGGGAGCTGTTTTTT. Amino acid sequence: CASSVTANTGELFF.

This clone was counted between two and nine times. The chain employs TRBV21-1 and TRBJ2-1; TRBD1 is the table's D call and was not checked against the DNA. TRBV21-1 is classified as a pseudogene. The CDR3 loop spans 11 amino acids. The CDR3 coding sequence is TGTGCCAGCAGCGCTCAGGGTGAGCAGTTCTTC. Residues: CASSAQGEQFF.

This clone has a handful of counts. The chain joins TRBV5-6 to TRBJ1-6; weak D call: TRBD1 (5 bases). Germline V gives CDR1 SGHDT, CDR2 YYEEEE. V dropped 7 bases and J dropped 5 bases, with 7 bases sitting between them. This CDR3 comprises 12 residues. The CDR3 region has the DNA TGTGCCAGCGGGGGGGATAATTCACCCCTCCACTTT. As protein: CASGGDNSPLHF.

A note on this clone: A much larger clone sits a single nucleotide away, making a read error possible. Other DNA sequences in the sample encode the same CDR3. The rearrangement uses TRBV7-2 and TRBJ1-5; TRBD1 agrees at 9 bases. Germline CDR1 and CDR2: SGHTA and FQGNSA. Losses at the gene ends were 5 bases for V and 5 bases for J; bases not matched to a gene: 1. The CDR3 sequence is 13 residues long. CDR3 DNA: TGTGCCAGCAGCCGGGACAGGGATCAGCCCCAGCATTTT. The encoded protein is CASSRDRDQPQHF.

In its sample, this clone was seen a few times. This rearrangement joins TRBV30 to TRBJ1-4; 7 bases line up with TRBD1. CDR3 length equals 16 residues. V shed 0 bases, J shed 8 bases, and the junction held 12 bases outside the gene matches. CDR1 is GTSNPN, CDR2 SVGIG, per germline (reference sequence). CDR3 amino acids: CAWSVTGTRTREKLFF. DNA of the CDR3: TGTGCCTGGAGTGTGACAGGGACGCGTACAAGGGAAAAACTGTTTTTT.

This clone came up a few times. The rearrangement joins TRBV6-1 to TRBJ2-5; tentative D call: TRBD1 (6 bases). V was pared by 6 bases and J by 4 bases, with 9 bases between. Germline V gene lookup returns CDR1 MNHNS and CDR2 SASEGT. CDR3 length: 12 residues. CDR3 DNA: TGTGCCAGCAGCTTCAGGGGAGAGACCCAGTACTTC. Its protein is CASSFRGETQYF.

A note on this clone: A junction boundary mismatches the germline segment, possibly from a read error. The gene calls are TRBV10-3 and TRBJ2-4; D is possibly TRBD2 (5 bases). This CDR3 comprises 12 residues. Germline V gene lookup returns CDR1 ENHRY and CDR2 SYGVKD. The CDR3 DNA follows: TGTGCCAGCAGTCCTCTTCGGGGCATTCAGTACTTC. Translated, it gives CASSPLRGIQYF.

The chain employs TRBV5-4 and TRBJ2-3; D gene ambiguous. The ends were cut back, 4 bases at V and 2 bases at J, with 20 bases in the middle. The CDR3 consists of 17 residues. CDR1 SGHNT and CDR2 YYREEE come from the germline V gene (reference sequence). CDR3 in DNA: TGTGCCAGCAGCCGACTGCCTCCCGGCAACCCCACAGATACGCAGTATTTT. Protein product: CASSRLPPGNPTDTQYF.

This clone has ten or more counts. The chain's CDR3 is CASHARGGYTF. In DNA form, the CDR3 reads TGTGCCAGCCACGCCCGTGGTGGCTACACCTTC. The chain recombines TRBV6-6 with TRBJ1-2, with D hard to call. The CDR3 length is 11 residues. V was cut by 8 bases and J by 7 bases, with 11 bases left in between. CDR1 MNHNY and CDR2 SVGAGI come from the germline V gene (reference sequence).

This clone was counted a few times. The V and J genes are TRBV9 and TRBJ2-7, with TRBD1 as a possible D gene (6 bases). The CDR3 consists of 13 residues. Per the germline V gene, CDR1 is SGDLS and CDR2 is YYNGEE. V lost 2 bases and J 2 bases, leaving 8 bases between the germline ends. The CDR3 region has the DNA TGTGCCAGCAGCGTCACAGGGACCTACGAGCAGTACTTC. Translated, it gives CASSVTGTYEQYF.

The sample holds a few counts of this clone. At one end, the junction sequence differs from germline, possibly due to a read error. CDR3 amino acids: CAISGMTDTEAFF. In nucleotides, the CDR3 is TGTGCCATCAGTGGGATGACGGACACTGAAGCTTTCTTT. The chain carries TRBV6-5 and TRBJ1-1; D is ambiguous. The CDR3 sequence is 13 residues long. The germline gives CDR1 MNHEY, CDR2 SVGAGI.

The chain has TRBV6-5 and TRBJ2-7; the D gene is possibly TRBD2 (6 bases). The V and J ends lost 0 bases and 6 bases respectively, with 6 bases between them. This CDR3 is built from 12 residues. The germline V gene encodes CDR1 MNHEY and CDR2 SVGAGI. The CDR3 region is CASSYSGGEQYF. Here the CDR3 DNA reads TGTGCCAGCAGTTACTCGGGGGGCGAGCAGTACTTC.

This clone was counted a few times. This chain connects TRBV20-1 to TRBJ1-1; D may be TRBD1 (5 bases). Germline-derived CDR1 and CDR2 are DFQATT and SNEGSKA (reference sequence). The V end lost 6 bases, the J end lost 4 bases, and 9 bases lay between the germline ends. The CDR3 is made up of 11 amino acids. The CDR3 sequence: CSAMTATEAFF. CDR3 DNA sequence: TGCAGTGCCATGACAGCCACTGAAGCTTTCTTT.

This clone has only a few counts. The V gene is TRBV7-2, the J gene TRBJ2-5; the match to TRBD2 covers 7 bases. The CDR3 is made up of 16 amino acids. Trimming cost V 5 bases and J 3 bases; bases outside gene matches: 12. Germline CDR1 SGHTA, CDR2 FQGNSA. The CDR3 is CASSRQMRGLEETQYF. The CDR3 region has the DNA TGTGCCAGCAGCCGTCAAATGCGGGGGTTAGAAGAGACCCAGTACTTC.

This clone came up a few times. Other DNA sequences in this specimen translate into the identical CDR3. The chain combines TRBV18 with TRBJ2-5; 7 bases align to TRBD1. CDR1 KGHSH and CDR2 LQKENI come from the germline V gene. This CDR3 is 13 amino acids long. J was trimmed by 2 bases and V by 6 bases; bases with no gene match: 3. CDR3 nucleotide sequence: TGTGCCAGCTCTCGGGACAGACAAGAGACCCAGTACTTC. Translating it yields CASSRDRQETQYF.

The chain recombines TRBV9 with TRBJ1-1; tentative D call: TRBD1 (5 bases). The CDR3 runs to 14 residues. The V gene's germline CDR1 is SGDLS and CDR2 YYNGEE. Trimming cost V 0 bases and J 6 bases, with 12 bases left between them. The CDR3 region is CASSVVQGQAEAFF. CDR3 coding DNA: TGTGCCAGCAGCGTAGTTCAGGGTCAAGCTGAAGCTTTCTTT.

This clone has just a few counts. The J gene is TRBJ2-3, the V gene TRBV4-2, with 11 bases matching TRBD2. J lost 7 bases, V lost 5 bases, and 8 bases had no gene match. The germline gives CDR1 LGHNA, CDR2 YNFKEQ. The CDR3 contains 15 residues. The CDR3 DNA follows: TGTGCCAGCAGCTTGGTGGGGACTAGCGGCTATACGCAGTATTTT. This encodes CASSLVGTSGYTQYF.

The chain is built from TRBV7-8 and TRBJ2-5; D possibly corresponds to TRBD1 (5 bases). In germline, CDR1 is SGHVS, CDR2 FQNEAQ. Between the trimmed V and J ends, which lost 0 bases and 5 bases, there was a span of 10 bases. CDR3 length: 14 residues. CDR3 protein: CASSLAQGSETQYF. The CDR3 bases are TGTGCCAGCAGCTTAGCGCAGGGATCGGAGACCCAGTACTTC.

This rearrangement joins TRBV27 to TRBJ2-2; possibly TRBD1 or TRBD2 for D (7 bases each). The germline V gene encodes CDR1 MNHEY and CDR2 SMNVEV (reference sequence). Trimming removed 7 bases from V and 4 bases from J, with 19 bases in between. The CDR3 contains 16 residues. The CDR3, as DNA: TGTGCCAGCAAGACGGGGGGACAGACGGGCACCGGGGAGCTGTTTTTT. Translated: CASKTGGQTGTGELFF.

This clone was detected many times. The chain employs TRBV6-5 and TRBJ2-7; 10 bases line up with TRBD1. This CDR3 is 13 amino acids long. Germline CDR1 MNHEY, CDR2 SVGAGI. V was pared by 6 bases and J by 5 bases, with 4 bases of the junction left unmatched. This CDR3 is CASSRTGGNEQYV. The DNA of the CDR3 is TGTGCCAGCAGCCGGACAGGGGGAAACGAGCAGTACGTC.

This clone was observed a handful of times. The same CDR3 arises from other DNA sequences in this sample as well. The chain recombines TRBV7-2 with TRBJ2-3; D is unresolved. Trimming shortened V by 0 bases and J by 4 bases, and 5 bases separated the two germline ends. Germline-derived CDR1 and CDR2 are SGHTA and FQGNSA. The CDR3 consists of 13 residues. In nucleotides, the CDR3 is TGTGCCAGCAGCTTAGCGCGCTCAGATACGCAGTATTTT. It specifies CASSLARSDTQYF.